The rows below give T cell receptor beta chains drawn from one sample of a study of blood T cell repertoires in COVID-19. Assay: immunoSEQ multiplex PCR; the TCRdb copy retains only in-frame clones and omits some. This repertoire shows 140,000 to 150,000 clones, less than 90% found once; its top ten account for less than 6%. Specimen: PBMCs or T cells enriched from blood (not recorded which). The origin of the receptors is a woman between 45 and 65 years old who had been exposed to COVID-19. CDR3s include the opening cysteine and the closing phenylalanine or tryptophan. D genes are given only for firm matches. Clone sizes are given selectively: once, few, many, or a class where the clone is expanded.

size: few
J: TRBJ1-2
D: TRBD1
V: TRBV7-9
DNA: TGTGCCAGCAGTCCAGGGGGGTATGGCTACACCTTC
CDR3: CASSPGGYGYTF

size: NA
J: TRBJ2-5
D: NA
V: TRBV9
DNA: TGTGCCAGCAGCGTAGGGAGGGGACTCTCAGGCGTAGAGACCCAGTACTTC
CDR3: CASSVGRGLSGVETQYF

size: NA
J: TRBJ2-7
D: NA
V: TRBV10-2
DNA: TGCGCCAGCAGTGAGTCGACAGCCGAGCAGTACTTC
CDR3: CASSESTAEQYF

size: once
J: TRBJ2-3
D: NA
V: TRBV19
DNA: TGTGCCAGTAGTAATGGCGGGAAGACGCAGTATTTT
CDR3: CASSNGGKTQYF

size: NA
J: TRBJ1-4
D: TRBD1
V: TRBV2
DNA: TGTGCCAGCAGCTTTGACAGGGGGCTGGAAAAACTGTTTTTT
CDR3: CASSFDRGLEKLFF

size: NA
J: TRBJ2-1
D: TRBD2
V: TRBV11-3
DNA: TGTGCCAGCAGTCCAACTAGCGGGGGTGGTTACAATGAGCAGTTCTTC
CDR3: CASSPTSGGGYNEQFF

size: NA
J: TRBJ2-7
D: NA
V: TRBV19
DNA: TGTGCCAGTAGTACCCGACACCCCTACGAGCAGTACTTC
CDR3: CASSTRHPYEQYF

size: NA
J: TRBJ2-7
D: NA
V: TRBV18
DNA: TGTGCCAGCTCACTTACGCCGGGACAAAACTACGAGCAGTACTTC
CDR3: CASSLTPGQNYEQYF

size: NA
J: TRBJ2-3
D: NA
V: TRBV7-2
DNA: TGTGCCAGCAGCTTATCGAGCGCCCGCACAGATACGCAGTATTTT
CDR3: CASSLSSARTDTQYF

size: NA
J: TRBJ1-2
D: TRBD1
V: TRBV3-1/TRBV3-2
DNA: TGTGCCAGCAGCCGAGGACAGGGCGGTGGCTACACCTTC
CDR3: CASSRGQGGGYTF

size: NA
J: TRBJ1-5
D: NA
V: TRBV7-8
DNA: TGTGCCAGCAGCTCGGACAGTGATAGCAATCAGCCCCAGCATTTT
CDR3: CASSSDSDSNQPQHF

size: NA
J: TRBJ2-5
D: TRBD1
V: TRBV7-9
DNA: TGTGCCAGCAGCCCTCCGACAGGGGGGCGGGAGACCCAGTACTTC
CDR3: CASSPPTGGRETQYF

size: NA
J: TRBJ1-3
D: NA
V: TRBV7-9
DNA: TGTGCCAGCAGCTTAGAGGCGGTTGGAAACACCATATATTTT
CDR3: CASSLEAVGNTIYF

size: NA
J: TRBJ1-5
D: NA
V: TRBV10-3
DNA: TGTGCCATCAGTGAGGGCGGTAGCAATCAGCCCCAGCATTTT
CDR3: CAISEGGSNQPQHF

size: many
J: TRBJ2-5
D: TRBD2
V: TRBV6-5
DNA: TGTGCCACCCGGACTAGCTTACAAGAGACCCAGTACTTC
CDR3: CATRTSLQETQYF

size: few
J: TRBJ1-5
D: TRBD1
V: TRBV7-9
DNA: TGTGCCAGCAGCACGGCGGGACAGGGGACTCAGCCCCAGCATTTT
CDR3: CASSTAGQGTQPQHF

size: NA
J: TRBJ1-3
D: NA
V: TRBV11-2
DNA: TGTGCCAGCAGCCTACAGGGAAAGGTCGGAAACACCATATATTTT
CDR3: CASSLQGKVGNTIYF

size: NA
J: TRBJ2-5
D: NA
V: TRBV5-4
DNA: TGTGCCATTAAAGCAGGGGATCAAGAGACCCAGTACTTC
CDR3: CAIKAGDQETQYF

size: few
J: TRBJ2-2
D: TRBD2
V: TRBV30
DNA: TGTGCCTGGAGCGGACGAACGGGAGGGCGGACCGGGGAGCTGTTTTTT
CDR3: CAWSGRTGGRTGELFF

size: NA
J: TRBJ2-2
D: NA
V: TRBV5-1
DNA: TGCGCCAGCAGCCCCTCGGGGTCGGGCGGGGAGCTGTTTTTT
CDR3: CASSPSGSGGELFF

size: few
J: TRBJ1-2
D: NA
V: TRBV12-2
DNA: TGTGCAAGTCGCTCACCGGTTTCAGGGCTATCTAACTATGGCTACACCTTC
CDR3: CASRSPVSGLSNYGYTF

size: few
J: TRBJ1-4
D: NA
V: TRBV4-3
DNA: TGCGCCAGCAGCCAAGATTTCAGGGCTGCAACTAATGAAAAACTGTTTTTT
CDR3: CASSQDFRAATNEKLFF

size: NA
J: TRBJ2-5
D: NA
V: TRBV15
DNA: TGTGCCACCAGCAGAGTGGGCGGGGAGACCCAGTACTTC
CDR3: CATSRVGGETQYF

size: NA
J: TRBJ2-7
D: NA
V: TRBV4-1
DNA: TGCGCCAGCAGCCCCAAAGATTGGGGCACGTACGAGCAGTACTTC
CDR3: CASSPKDWGTYEQYF

size: NA
J: TRBJ2-2
D: TRBD1
V: TRBV5-1
DNA: TGCGCCAGCGGACAGGGGTTGTCGAACACCGGGGAGCTGTTTTTT
CDR3: CASGQGLSNTGELFF

size: NA
J: TRBJ1-5
D: TRBD1
V: TRBV19
DNA: TGTGCCAGTAGCCGACAGGGTTCACGTCAGCCCCAGCATTTT
CDR3: CASSRQGSRQPQHF

size: NA
J: TRBJ2-5
D: NA
V: TRBV6-2/TRBV6-3
DNA: TGTGCCAGCAGTTACGCACCCCCCGGGACAATCCTCGGGGCGAAAGAGACCCAGTACTTC
CDR3: CASSYAPPGTILGAKETQYF

size: NA
J: TRBJ2-2
D: TRBD1
V: TRBV11-3
DNA: TGTGCCAGCAGCTCGGGACAGGGTAGGGGCACCGGGGAGCTGTTTTTT
CDR3: CASSSGQGRGTGELFF

size: NA
J: TRBJ2-1
D: TRBD2
V: TRBV7-2
DNA: TGTGCCAGCAGCTTAATGGGGTCTAGCGGGAGTCTCGAGCAGTTCTTC
CDR3: CASSLMGSSGSLEQFF

size: NA
J: TRBJ2-7
D: TRBD1
V: TRBV6-1
DNA: TGTGCCAGCAGTGGGATGACCGGGACAGGGAAAGGCTACGAGCAGTACTTC
CDR3: CASSGMTGTGKGYEQYF

size: NA
J: TRBJ2-2
D: TRBD2
V: TRBV11-2
DNA: TGTGCCAGCAGCTTAGGACTAGCGGGAGGGGGGGAGCTGTTTTTT
CDR3: CASSLGLAGGGELFF

size: NA
J: TRBJ1-1
D: NA
V: TRBV7-2
DNA: TGTGCCAGCAGCTTCAACAGCCTTTCCAACACTGAAGCTTTCTTT
CDR3: CASSFNSLSNTEAFF

size: NA
J: TRBJ2-1
D: TRBD2
V: TRBV10-3
DNA: TGTGCCATCAAACCTAGCGGGGGGGGCTACAATGAGCAGTTCTTC
CDR3: CAIKPSGGGYNEQFF

size: once
J: TRBJ1-2
D: NA
V: TRBV7-9
DNA: TGTGCCAGCATGGCCCCACTAAACTATGGCTACACCTTC
CDR3: CASMAPLNYGYTF

size: once
J: TRBJ2-7
D: NA
V: TRBV1
DNA: TGCACCAGCAGCCCCCATATCGTACTAGCGGGGTACTCCTACGAGCAGTACTTC
CDR3: CTSSPHIVLAGYSYEQYF

size: NA
J: TRBJ1-1
D: TRBD1
V: TRBV7-2
DNA: TGTGCCAGCAGCTTACAGGACAGGGTAACAGCTTTCTTT
CDR3: CASSLQDRVTAFF

size: once
J: TRBJ1-4
D: NA
V: TRBV5-1
DNA: TGCGCCAGCAGCTTGGGTTTAGCAACTAATGAAAAACTGTTTTTT
CDR3: CASSLGLATNEKLFF

size: NA
J: TRBJ2-2
D: TRBD2
V: TRBV9
DNA: TGTGCCAGCAGTGGGAGGAGCGGGAGGGCGCGCACCGGGGAGCTGTTTTTT
CDR3: CASSGRSGRARTGELFF

size: NA
J: TRBJ1-2
D: TRBD1
V: TRBV19
DNA: TGTGCCAGTAGCCTGACAGGGGATGGCTACACCTTC
CDR3: CASSLTGDGYTF

size: once
J: TRBJ2-5
D: TRBD2
V: TRBV2
DNA: TGTGCCAGCGGACTAGCGGGAGAGGGGGAGACCCAGTACTTC
CDR3: CASGLAGEGETQYF

size: once
J: TRBJ1-5
D: TRBD1
V: TRBV6-2/TRBV6-3
DNA: TGTGCCAGCAGCCGGGACAGAGGGCCACAAGTTCAGCCCCAGCATTTT
CDR3: CASSRDRGPQVQPQHF

size: few
J: TRBJ1-2
D: NA
V: TRBV5-1
DNA: TGCGCCAGCCACCAAGGGGGGGCGAACGGCTACACCTTC
CDR3: CASHQGGANGYTF

size: NA
J: TRBJ1-2
D: NA
V: TRBV6-5
DNA: TGTGCCAGCAGCGTTGACAGCACCTATGGCTACACCTTC
CDR3: CASSVDSTYGYTF

size: NA
J: TRBJ2-7
D: NA
V: TRBV18
DNA: TGTGCCAGCTCACCGGGTCCGGGGGAAGGAGCCTACGAGCAGTACTTC
CDR3: CASSPGPGEGAYEQYF

size: NA
J: TRBJ2-7
D: NA
V: TRBV5-1
DNA: TGCGCCAGCAGCTCATCGGGGATGAGATACGAGCAGTACTTC
CDR3: CASSSSGMRYEQYF

size: NA
J: TRBJ1-2
D: NA
V: TRBV19
DNA: TGTGCCAGTAGTATCGAGGGCTTCGATGGCTACACCTTC
CDR3: CASSIEGFDGYTF

size: NA
J: TRBJ1-5
D: NA
V: TRBV25-1
DNA: TGTGCCAGCAGTGAGGTTGGTCGGCAGCCCCAGCATTTT
CDR3: CASSEVGRQPQHF

size: NA
J: TRBJ1-5
D: TRBD1
V: TRBV9
DNA: TGTGCCAGCAGCACGAGGACAGGGGGCGCGGGAGAACCCCAGCATTTT
CDR3: CASSTRTGGAGEPQHF

size: NA
J: TRBJ2-7
D: TRBD1
V: TRBV11-2
DNA: TGTGCCAGCAGCTTAGGCAGGGGGCCCGTATACGAGCAGTACTTC
CDR3: CASSLGRGPVYEQYF

size: once
J: TRBJ1-1
D: NA
V: TRBV19
DNA: TGTGCCAGTAGTTCCCAGGATGGGACACAAGCTTTCTTT
CDR3: CASSSQDGTQAFF